What follows are 19 T cell receptor beta chains derived from one specimen sequenced in a study of blood T cell repertoires in COVID-19. The table came from immunoSEQ multiplex PCR; TCRdb's copy has only in-frame clones and leaves some out. This sample yields some 97,000 clones, of which roughly 92% are seen a single time; around 6% belongs to the top ten. Sample: peripheral blood. These receptors all come from a man aged 65-85 years with acute or convalescent COVID-19.

This chain links TRBV27 with TRBJ1-5; D call uncertain. CDR3 length: 13 residues. V was shortened by 8 bases and J by 3 bases, with 11 bases between the two germline ends. The germline gives CDR1 MNHEY, CDR2 SMNVEV (reference sequence). As DNA, the CDR3 is TGTGCCAGCCGAACGGTGTACAATCAGCCCCAGCATTTT. Encoded protein: CASRTVYNQPQHF.

The CDR3 bases are TGTGCCAGTAGTTCTGCTAGCGGGAAGTACGAGCAGTACTTC. It yields the protein CASSSASGKYEQYF. V is TRBV19 and J is TRBJ2-7; TRBD2 aligns across 9 bases. V shed 5 bases, J shed 4 bases, and the junction held 6 bases outside the gene matches. Looked up from germline, CDR1 is LNHDA and CDR2 is SQIVND (reference sequence). CDR3 length: 14 residues.

The gene calls are TRBV5-1 and TRBJ1-4; 9 positions match TRBD1. The trim removed 2 bases at V and 8 bases at J, leaving 4 bases unmatched. CDR1 is SGHRS and CDR2 is YFSETQ in the germline V gene. The CDR3 has 14 amino acids. CDR3 sequence: CASSLQGAREKLFF. The CDR3 DNA follows: TGCGCCAGCAGCTTACAGGGGGCGCGGGAAAAACTGTTTTTT.

This sequence joins TRBV12-3 or TRBV12-4 and TRBJ1-2; D is ambiguous. V was cut by 3 bases and J by 4 bases, with 6 bases left in between. The CDR3 length is 12 residues. CDR3 amino acids: CASSFLSYGYTF. The CDR3 coding sequence is TGTGCCAGCAGTTTCTTGAGCTATGGCTACACCTTC.

This chain connects TRBV28 to TRBJ2-2; 11 bases map to TRBD2. This CDR3 has 14 amino acids. Germline loops: CDR1 MDHEN, CDR2 SYDVKM. After removal of 6 bases from V and 5 bases from J, the junction contained 2 bases not matched to a gene. CDR3 nucleotide sequence: TGTGCCAGCAGCTGGACTAGCGGGACCGGGGAGCTGTTTTTT. This translates into CASSWTSGTGELFF.

The rearrangement joins TRBV4-2 to TRBJ2-3; 7 nucleotides agree with TRBD2. The CDR3 contains 16 residues. V was pared by 0 bases and J by 5 bases, with 8 bases of the junction left unmatched. Germline V gene sequence: CDR1 LGHNA, CDR2 YNFKEQ. The CDR3 here is CASSQDGRGRRDTQYF. CDR3 in DNA: TGTGCCAGCAGCCAAGACGGGCGCGGGAGAAGAGATACGCAGTATTTT.

This clone was observed a single time. The CDR3, as DNA: TGTGCCAGCAGCTTAGGTTTGGCAGGGCTTCAGCCCCAGCATTTT. Its translation: CASSLGLAGLQPQHF. The chain couples TRBV7-2 to TRBJ1-5; possible D gene TRBD1, 5 bases. From germline, CDR1 is SGHTA and CDR2 FQGNSA. The CDR3 is 15 amino acids. Trimming removed 1 base at V and 6 bases at J, with 13 bases between.

The J gene is TRBJ1-6, the V gene TRBV18; 8 nucleotides line up with TRBD1. The germline gives CDR1 KGHSH, CDR2 LQKENI. There are 16 residues in the CDR3. The V and J ends lost 3 bases and 9 bases, in that order; junction bases with no gene match: 10. The CDR3 bases are TGTGCCAGCTCACCTGAGTTCGGGACAGGAGGTTCACCCCTCCACTTT. As protein: CASSPEFGTGGSPLHF.

J is TRBJ2-1 and V is TRBV29-1, with 8 positions matching TRBD1. Trimming cost V 6 bases and J 5 bases; bases outside gene matches: 9. CDR1 is SQVTM and CDR2 is ANQGSEA in the germline V gene. The CDR3 is 14 amino acids. CDR3 sequence: CSVCRTGNDNEQFF. In DNA, the CDR3 is TGCAGCGTCTGTCGGACAGGGAATGACAATGAGCAGTTCTTC.

This clone has a single count. V gene TRBV7-8 combines with J gene TRBJ1-2; 7 positions match TRBD1. The V gene end was trimmed by 0 bases and the J gene end by 2 bases; junction bases not matched to a gene: 6. Per the germline V gene, CDR1 is SGHVS and CDR2 is FQNEAQ. The CDR3 extends over 16 amino acids. The CDR3 loop is CASSLAGAGGNYGYTF. CDR3 DNA sequence: TGTGCCAGCAGCTTAGCGGGGGCAGGGGGGAACTATGGCTACACCTTC.

The rearrangement uses TRBV5-5 and TRBJ2-2, with 10 nucleotides matching TRBD2. The CDR3 consists of 16 residues. Germline CDR1 and CDR2: SGHKS and YYEKEE (reference sequence). Trimming cost V 5 bases and J 3 bases; bases outside gene matches: 7. In DNA form, the CDR3 reads TGTGCCAGCAGGAAAGGACTAGCGGAGTACACCGGGGAGCTGTTTTTT. It yields the protein CASRKGLAEYTGELFF.

The chain combines TRBV27 with TRBJ2-5; a weak D match, TRBD2 (7 bases). Trimming cost V 6 bases and J 5 bases, with 13 bases left between them. CDR1 is MNHEY and CDR2 is SMNVEV in the germline V gene (reference sequence). CDR3 length: 13 residues. The CDR3 region is CASSEQGGETQYF. The CDR3 nucleotides are TGTGCCAGCAGCGAACAGGGAGGGGAGACCCAGTACTTC.

This clone turned up a few times. This chain links TRBV2 with TRBJ1-1, with D unresolved. The ends were cut back, 7 bases at V and 0 bases at J, with 12 bases in the middle. CDR3 size: 14 residues. In germline, CDR1 is SNHLY, CDR2 FYNNEI. The chain's CDR3 is CASTLEAVNTEAFF. CDR3 DNA sequence: TGTGCCAGCACCCTCGAGGCAGTGAACACTGAAGCTTTCTTT.

The rearrangement links TRBV5-1 to TRBJ2-3; 7 nucleotides match TRBD2. V dropped 0 bases and J dropped 1; count of bases not matched to a gene: 5. This CDR3 contains 16 residues. Germline assignment: CDR1 SGHRS and CDR2 YFSETQ. DNA of the CDR3: TGCGCCAGCAGCTTGGGGCTGCTAGCGGGCACAGATACGCAGTATTTT. It encodes CASSLGLLAGTDTQYF.

The sample holds a few counts of this clone. The gene calls are TRBV7-6 and TRBJ2-2, with 10 bases that match TRBD2. The CDR3 loop spans 15 amino acids. Germline V gene lookup returns CDR1 SGHVS and CDR2 FNYEAQ. The V segment lost 1 base and the J segment 7 bases; nucleotides outside the gene matches: 3. The CDR3 region has the DNA TGTGCCAGCAGCTTAGAACTAGCGGGACTCGGGGAGCTGTTTTTT. Its protein product is CASSLELAGLGELFF.

V gene TRBV7-9 combines with J gene TRBJ2-7; 9 bases fit TRBD1. The germline V gene has CDR1 SEHNR and CDR2 FQNEAQ (reference sequence). The CDR3 consists of 14 residues. The V and J ends lost 5 bases and 5 bases, in that order; junction bases with no gene match: 7. The DNA for the CDR3 is TGTGCCAGCAGCGTATGGGACAGGGCAAACGAGCAGTACTTC. Its protein is CASSVWDRANEQYF.

The J gene is TRBJ2-2, the V gene TRBV5-1; D is unresolved. From germline, CDR1 is SGHRS and CDR2 YFSETQ. The CDR3 runs 15 residues. With 2 bases removed from V and 0 bases from J, the gap between germline ends came to 8 bases. CDR3 coding DNA: TGCGCCAGCAGCTTACACCAAACGAACACCGGGGAGCTGTTTTTT. Protein sequence: CASSLHQTNTGELFF. Full variable domain (remainder filled in from reference TRBV5-1 and TRBJ2-2): KAGVTQTPRYLIKTRGQQVTLSCSPISGHRSVSWYQQTPGQGLQFLFEYFSETQRNKGNFPGRFSGRQFSNSRSEMNVSTLELGDSALYLCASSLHQTNTGELFFGEGSRLTVL.

The genes are TRBV24-1 and TRBJ2-3, with D perhaps matching TRBD2 (6 bases). Germline values: CDR1 KGHDR, CDR2 SFDVKD. Trimming pared 12 bases from V and 7 bases from J, leaving 16 bases between. This CDR3 is built from 12 residues. The CDR3 nucleotides are TGTGCCGCGCCAAGGAGGGGTCATACGCAGTATTTT. This encodes CAAPRRGHTQYF.

The rearrangement joins TRBV7-2 to TRBJ2-7; tentative D call: TRBD2 (6 bases). The CDR3 extends over 15 amino acids. V gave up 7 bases and J gave up 0 bases, with 16 bases separating them. Germline values: CDR1 SGHTA, CDR2 FQGNSA. The CDR3 sequence: CASTLALPSSYEQYF. CDR3 sequence (DNA): TGTGCCAGCACCCTAGCGCTACCGAGCTCCTACGAGCAGTACTTC.